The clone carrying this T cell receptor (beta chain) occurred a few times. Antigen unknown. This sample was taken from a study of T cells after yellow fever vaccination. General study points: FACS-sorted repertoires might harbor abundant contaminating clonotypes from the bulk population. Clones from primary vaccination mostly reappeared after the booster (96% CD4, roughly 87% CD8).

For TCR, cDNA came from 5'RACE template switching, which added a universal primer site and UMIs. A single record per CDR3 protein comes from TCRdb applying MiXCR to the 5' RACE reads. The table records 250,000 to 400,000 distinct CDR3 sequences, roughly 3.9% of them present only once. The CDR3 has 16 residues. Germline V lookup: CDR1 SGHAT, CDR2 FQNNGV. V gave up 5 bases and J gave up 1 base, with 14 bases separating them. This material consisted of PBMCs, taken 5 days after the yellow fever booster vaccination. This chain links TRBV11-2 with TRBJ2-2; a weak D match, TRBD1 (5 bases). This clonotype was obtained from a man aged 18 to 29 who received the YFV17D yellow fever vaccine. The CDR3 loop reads CASSPGRLLNTGELFF. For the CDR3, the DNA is TGTGCCAGCAGCCCAGGGCGGCTTCTGAACACCGGGGAGCTGTTTTTT.